The 8 T cell receptor beta chains reported below all come from one sample, sequenced in a study of cytomegalovirus exposure and HLA in healthy donors. A multiplex PCR was run with 60 Vbeta primers and 13 Jbeta primers. Some clones are missing from TCRdb's copy, which holds only in-frame ones; the method was immunoSEQ multiplex PCR. The table lists approximately 280,000 clones, about 90% of them singletons. Material for sequencing was PBMCs. These receptors were obtained from a woman aged 18-29 years in good health and CMV-seronegative.

This chain uses TRBV27 with TRBJ2-1; D gene uncertain. Germline CDR1 reads MNHEY; CDR2 reads SMNVEV (reference sequence). V was trimmed by 2 bases and J by 7 bases, leaving 9 bases between them. This CDR3 has 13 amino acids. The CDR3 region has the DNA TGTGCCAGCAGTTTAAGTCTTCAGAATGAGCAGTTCTTC. Translating gives CASSLSLQNEQFF.

J is TRBJ2-1 and V is TRBV4-1, with 7 nucleotides matching TRBD1. Germline CDR1 is MGHRA and CDR2 is YSYEKL. The CDR3 loop spans 16 amino acids. The V segment lost 4 bases and the J segment 5 bases; nucleotides outside the gene matches: 11. The CDR3 DNA follows: TGCGCCAGCAGCCGCATCGACAGGGAGTGGAACAATGAGCAGTTCTTC. Translating gives CASSRIDREWNNEQFF.

This rearrangement joins TRBV6-5 to TRBJ1-1; D is unclear. Germline CDR1 is MNHEY and CDR2 is SVGAGI. The CDR3 spans 12 residues. The V and J ends lost 6 bases and 1 base respectively, with 6 bases between them. The CDR3 protein is CASRLGNTEAFF. CDR3 DNA: TGTGCCAGCAGGCTAGGGAACACTGAAGCTTTCTTT.

This clone was picked up one time. The chain combines TRBV19 with TRBJ1-4; a possible D gene is TRBD1 (5 bases). Germline values: CDR1 LNHDA, CDR2 SQIVND (reference sequence). CDR3 length: 13 residues. Trimming removed 9 bases at V and 3 bases at J, with 11 bases between. The CDR3 DNA follows: TGTGCCAGCGGGGGACGACCTAATGAAAAACTGTTTTTT. As protein: CASGGRPNEKLFF.

The rearrangement uses TRBV5-1 and TRBJ2-7, with 10 bases fitting TRBD1. The J segment lost 5 bases and the V segment lost 5 bases, leaving 16 bases of the junction unmatched. The CDR3 has 17 residues. Per germline, CDR1 SGHRS and CDR2 YFSETQ. The DNA of the CDR3 is TGCGCCAGCAGGTTCAACCCCCCCGGGACAGGGGACCACGAGCAGTACTTC. Protein sequence: CASRFNPPGTGDHEQYF.

This chain uses TRBV30 with TRBJ1-2; unclear D gene. The CDR3 is 13 residues long. Trimming cost V 1 base and J 3 bases, with 9 bases left between them. The germline gives CDR1 GTSNPN, CDR2 SVGIG (reference sequence). This CDR3 is CAWSGSNYYGYTF. In DNA form, the CDR3 reads TGTGCCTGGAGTGGATCGAACTACTATGGCTACACCTTC.

The chain has TRBV2 and TRBJ2-1; maybe TRBD1 (5 bases). From germline, CDR1 is SNHLY and CDR2 FYNNEI. CDR3 length: 12 residues. V was clipped by 1 base and J by 8 bases, with 6 bases between them. The DNA of the CDR3 is TGTGCCAGCAGTGAAGTGGGGCATGAGCAGTTCTTC. This gives the protein CASSEVGHEQFF.

The chain joins TRBV19 to TRBJ1-4, with a tentative D call TRBD1 (6 bases). Germline-derived CDR1 and CDR2 are LNHDA and SQIVND (reference sequence). Trimming removed 3 bases at V and 11 bases at J, with 19 bases between. This CDR3 is built from 15 residues. In DNA form, the CDR3 reads TGTGCCAGTAGTATGAGGGGGACCGGAACAGAGAAACTGTTTTTT. Translated, it gives CASSMRGTGTEKLFF.